This T cell receptor beta chain was retrieved from a study of CD4 and CD8 cells across lung adenocarcinoma regions. TCRdb itself ran the PCR reads through MiXCR, one entry per CDR3 protein. The data hold 3,900 or so distinct CDR3 sequences, with roughly 64% observed a single time. This clonotype was seen a handful of times. Donors had localized lung adenocarcinoma, a non-small cell lung cancer. Germline V gives CDR1 MNHEY, CDR2 SVGAGI. This CDR3 has 14 residues. The specimen sequenced was CD8+ T cells from the margin of a lung tumor. This sequence joins TRBV6-5 and TRBJ2-1; maybe TRBD1 (8 bases). The DNA matches TRBJ2-5 better at its end, which makes the J call doubtful. The sequence came from a female donor with lung adenocarcinoma. The CD4 and CD8 labels of this study may be unreliable. CDR3 protein: CASSYYRGGETQYF. In DNA form, the CDR3 reads TGTGCCAGCAGTTACTACAGGGGGGGAGAGACCCAGTACTTC.